This paragraph covers one T cell receptor (beta chain) sequence. Each CDR3 protein is one row after TCRdb ran MiXCR on the RT-PCR reads. The sample records about 3,800 distinct CDR3 sequences, under 40% being singletons. Germline CDR1 SGHTA, CDR2 FQGNSA. The CDR3 is made up of 13 amino acids. Trimming took off 5 bases at V and 7 bases at J, with 12 bases between the two ends. The chain combines TRBV7-2 with TRBJ1-5, with D tentatively TRBD1 (5 bases). The sequence was collected from a female donor with primary Sjogren's syndrome. The sequencing sample was made of memory CD4+ T cells from salivary gland. This chain's CDR3 is CASSRDGDQPQHF. CDR3 sequence (DNA): TGTGCCAGCAGCCGAGACGGGGACCAGCCCCAGCATTTT.